The sequence of this T cell receptor beta chain was determined in a study of early T cells in non-severe SARS-CoV-2 infection. Germline CDR1 reads WNHNN; CDR2 reads SYGVQD (reference sequence). Trimming at V came to 11 bases and at J to 6 bases, leaving 13 bases not matched to a gene. The CDR3 is 14 amino acids. This clonotype was counted ten times or more. Individual cDNA molecules received unique molecular identifiers. Each CDR3 protein is one row after TCRdb ran MiXCR on the 5' RACE reads. The sample consists of about 100,000 distinct CDR3 sequences, over 10% of them appearing once. The sequencing sample was made of whole blood. J is TRBJ2-7 and V is TRBV10-1; 10 nucleotides agree with TRBD1. The clonotype was recovered from an adult who was a healthcare worker with PCR-confirmed SARS-CoV-2 infection or an uninfected control (not recorded which). The chain's CDR3 is CACLARDRGTEQYF. Written as DNA, the CDR3 is TGCGCCTGTCTTGCCCGGGACAGGGGAACCGAGCAGTACTTC.